This T cell receptor (beta chain) stems from a study of OX40 agonist ivuxolimab in advanced cancers. CDR3 length: 14 residues. V was shortened by 6 bases and J by 2 bases, with 14 bases between the two germline ends. Germline V lookup: CDR1 ENHRY, CDR2 SYGVKD. This clone appeared a single time. Sequencing was performed with immunoSEQ multiplex PCR; in TCRdb, only in-frame clones are kept and a portion is missing. Here the sample spans 50,000 to 70,000 clones, over 90% being singletons. V usage is TRBV10-3 and J usage is TRBJ2-7; D unresolved. Sequenced here: CD4+ or CD8+ T cells sorted from blood, sampled in a trial of the OX40 agonist ivuxolimab. This sequence originates from an adult with an advanced solid tumor such as melanoma, head and neck, liver or kidney cancer. The CDR3 DNA reads TGTGCCATCAGCCACCCGGACCGCACCTACGAGCAGTACTTC. Protein product: CAISHPDRTYEQYF.